The T cell receptor beta chain under discussion was sequenced for a study of shared clonotypes between healthy human individuals (dated by TCRdb to 2018 to 2020). Study-wide context: The cohort comprised two women and a few men aged 18 to 49 years. The study deeply sequenced blood TCR repertoires of five healthy adults to estimate repertoire size and the extent of clonotype sharing between individuals. Per donor, leukapheresis produced somewhere between about 0.9 and 9 billion PBMCs. To increase sequencing depth and limit assay-specific biases, different laboratories used diverse techniques to prepare libraries and sequence TCR repertoires.

The donors were healthy, HIV-negative adults who had no recently reported acute infections or vaccinations. Only Caucasian adults living in Nashville, Tennessee, USA were represented among the donors. In the unsorted samples, 87 million or so PBMCs were counted, and genomic DNA was extracted using the QIAamp DNA Blood Mini kit. Blood was collected by leukapheresis, and PBMCs were isolated by Ficoll-Histopaque density gradient centrifugation and then cryopreserved in liquid nitrogen vapor phase. TCR CDR3 regions were amplified from genomic DNA by multiplex PCR using the deep immunoSEQ assay. Extracted genomic DNA from each cell subset was spread evenly across all wells of several immunoSEQ 96-well plates, with each plate serving as a replicate. For unsorted PBMC, 250 to 300 ng genomic DNA, equal to about 29,000 T cell genomes, was loaded into each replicate PCR. Ten immunoSEQ deep assay plates were used to sequence the unsorted PBMC genomic DNA. Purified libraries were measured with a Qubit 3.0 fluorometer, size-checked on a Bioanalyzer 2100, and measured again with the KAPA Library Quantification kit. Every immunoSEQ 96-well plate was sequenced on a separate single-read 150-cycle Illumina NextSeq 550 flow cell. Processing in the source paper ran as follows. Because the immunoSEQ output held only junctional sequences and lacked quality scores, the filtering could not match the filtering applied to full-length reads. Sequences were annotated with PyIR, a Python wrapper for IgBLAST v1.9, and V/J genes and CDR3 were assigned using IMGT germline references. Reads were removed for weak V/J assignments (E-value above 1e-6), missing CDR3, stop codons, out-of-frame junctions, or ambiguous translated residues. V3J clonotypes were defined as sequences sharing the same inferred V gene, J gene, and CDR3 amino acid sequence. The percentage overlap between two repertoires was calculated by dividing the number of shared unique clonotypes by the size of the smaller repertoire. Three approaches were used to assess repertoire richness: RTK rarefaction, the Chao1 estimator, and Recon v2.1 estimates of unobserved clonotypes. TCRdb's version of the immuneACCESS table is confined to in-frame rearrangements and falls short of the full clone set. An unresolved V gene accounts for under half of the shortfall where checked; the remainder is of unknown origin. The DNA gave D and trimming, while V, J and clone size come from that table. Present in this sample are about half a million clones, around 74% of which were seen just once. Of the sample, about an eighth is held by the ten largest clones.

General conclusions and limits of the study: The genetic and exposure-history diversity represented was limited by the small number of donors. Sampling was restricted to blood, and TCR repertoires in tissues likely differ from the TCR repertoires found in blood. Based on pairwise subsampling, the degree of clonotype sharing among donors was expected to be affected by sequencing depth.

In regard to this clone: Its recognized antigen is unknown. Base qualities were left out, and no much larger clone turns up one base away.

The sequencing input was PBMCs. The TCR was taken from a woman aged 40 to 55 in good health. Some clones in this sample may be carry-over from other donors' samples.

The CDR3 has the sequence CASSLAGRMNTEAFF. The nucleotide sequence reads TGTGCCAGCAGCTTAGCGGGTAGAATGAACACTGAAGCTTTCTTT. Recombination joined TRBV7-2 with TRBJ1-1; the D gene cannot be resolved reliably. V is clipped by 0 bases and J by 0 bases, and the sequence between their germline boundaries is 8 bases long. The germline V gene provides CDR1 SGHTA and CDR2 FQGNSA. Its CDR3 holds 15 amino acids, cysteine through phenylalanine. Only the CDR3 portion is preserved as DNA: 45 bases, with reading frame beginning at the first base.